Shown below are 5 T cell receptor beta chains from a single sample sequenced in a study of cytomegalovirus exposure and HLA in healthy donors. 60 Vbeta and 13 Jbeta primers were used in PCR. Assay: immunoSEQ multiplex PCR; the TCRdb copy retains only in-frame clones and omits some. The sample includes about 180,000 clones, 77% seen only once; the top ten take around 3.5%. The source material was PBMCs. Receptor source: a woman aged 60-75 years in good health and CMV-seropositive.

The chain links TRBV7-6 to TRBJ2-3; perhaps TRBD2 as D (6 bases). Germline V gene sequence: CDR1 SGHVS, CDR2 FNYEAQ. The CDR3 totals 13 residues. Deletions cut 3 bases from V and 5 bases from J, with 9 bases between. CDR3 sequence: CASSFAGKDTQYF. Written as DNA, the CDR3 is TGTGCCAGCAGCTTTGCGGGGAAAGATACGCAGTATTTT.

The chain has TRBV7-9 and TRBJ1-1, with D possibly TRBD1 on 5 matching bases. V was trimmed by 2 bases and J by 4 bases, leaving 8 bases between them. This CDR3 spans 13 amino acids. Looked up from germline, CDR1 is SEHNR and CDR2 is FQNEAQ (reference sequence). DNA for the CDR3: TGTGCCAGCAGCTTAATGCAGGGCACTGAAGCTTTCTTT. It yields the protein CASSLMQGTEAFF.

The rearrangement joins TRBV4-1 to TRBJ1-1, with unresolved D. The germline V gene encodes CDR1 MGHRA and CDR2 YSYEKL. CDR3 size: 16 residues. V was clipped by 0 bases and J by 4 bases, with 15 bases between them. The CDR3 protein is CASSQEKRRSGTEAFF. The CDR3 DNA follows: TGCGCCAGCAGCCAAGAAAAAAGGCGGTCGGGCACTGAAGCTTTCTTT.

J is TRBJ1-6 and V is TRBV5-1, with D possibly TRBD1 on 6 matching bases. V was cut by 3 bases and J by 6 bases, with 10 bases left in between. CDR1 is SGHRS, CDR2 YFSETQ, per germline. The CDR3 is 14 amino acids. DNA of the CDR3: TGCGCCAGCAGCTCAGGACAGTTTAATTCACCCCTCCACTTT. It yields the protein CASSSGQFNSPLHF.

This CDR3 reads CASSFLPQGNQPQHF. The CDR3 DNA sequence: TGTGCCAGCAGTTTCCTCCCCCAGGGCAATCAGCCCCAGCATTTT. The chain joins TRBV27 to TRBJ1-5, with unresolved D. Germline values: CDR1 MNHEY, CDR2 SMNVEV (reference sequence). V was cut by 3 bases and J by 2 bases, with 11 bases left in between. This CDR3 contains 15 residues.